There are many counts of the clone carrying this TCR beta chain. The antigen remains undetermined. Amplification of TCR beta CDR3 regions used RNA as the template. TCR CDR3 regions were first amplified by RT-PCR with HTBI primers. Using its own MiXCR run on the multiplex PCR reads, TCRdb lists one record per CDR3 protein. The sample holds 380,000 or so distinct CDR3 sequences; roughly 14% are singletons and the top ten take approximately 25%. Graves' hyperthyroidism showing no ophthalmopathy progression within 18 months was considered stable. Out of more than 8 ml of fresh peripheral blood came the PBMCs. The sample originates from a study of T cells in Graves' hyperthyroidism and ophthalmopathy. The study, taken as a whole, reports: Through a model of 13 V-J features, ophthalmopathy was separated from stable hyperthyroidism. Most clonotypes that expanded in the thyroid above 0.001 also showed up in blood.

Per germline, CDR1 SGHAT and CDR2 FQNNGV. This CDR3 is built from 18 residues. The V end was cut by 2 bases, the J end by 3 bases, with 20 bases between. V usage is TRBV11-2 and J usage is TRBJ2-1; tentatively, D is TRBD1 (6 bases). Source material: blood. This receptor was obtained from a woman aged 25-40 years with Graves' hyperthyroidism. DNA of the CDR3: TGTGCCAGCAGCTTATCGATTAGTGTCAGGGGCCACTACAATGAGCAGTTCTTC. Translated: CASSLSISVRGHYNEQFF.